Listed here are 26 T cell receptor beta chains from one sample, sequenced in a study of CD8 T cells in Susac syndrome. An amount of RNA that ranged from roughly 0.45 to 1 ug was reverse transcribed with random hexamers. TCRdb called the immunoSEQ multiplex PCR reads again in MiXCR, with one record for every CDR3 protein. The sample lists some 97,000 distinct CDR3 sequences; about 95% were seen once. Input material: CD8+ T cells from PBMCs. The receptors here all came from a human donor with Susac syndrome.

The chain uses TRBV10-2 and TRBJ1-5, with D possibly matching TRBD1 (6 bases). V was clipped by 4 bases and J by 7 bases, with 14 bases between them. The CDR3 extends over 14 amino acids. Germline V gene lookup returns CDR1 WSHSY and CDR2 SAAADI. The CDR3 DNA sequence: TGCGCCAGCAGTGCCGCCGACAGGAGCCAGCCCCAGCATTTT. It translates to CASSAADRSQPQHF.

The V and J genes are TRBV5-6 and TRBJ1-2, with 9 nucleotides matching TRBD1. CDR3 size: 16 residues. J lost 3 bases, V lost 4 bases, and 10 bases had no gene match. From germline, CDR1 is SGHDT and CDR2 YYEEEE. CDR3 nucleotides: TGTGCCAGCAGCCCTTGGGACAGGGAAGTTGACTATGGCTACACCTTC. Protein: CASSPWDREVDYGYTF.

The chain is built from TRBV29-1 and TRBJ2-2; the D gene could be TRBD1 or TRBD2 (5 bases each). The germline gives CDR1 SQVTM, CDR2 ANQGSEA. The CDR3 spans 13 residues. V lost 8 bases and J lost 0, with 10 bases in between. CDR3 coding DNA: TGCAGCAGGCAGGGACCGAACACCGGGGAGCTGTTTTTT. Its translation: CSRQGPNTGELFF.

J is TRBJ1-2 and V is TRBV11-2, with 9 bases fitting TRBD1. Germline-derived CDR1 and CDR2 are SGHAT and FQNNGV. V was pared by 3 bases and J by 8 bases, with 10 bases of the junction left unmatched. The CDR3 contains 15 residues. The CDR3 sequence is CASSFGTGMKDGYTF. In DNA, the CDR3 is TGTGCCAGCAGCTTCGGGACAGGGATGAAGGACGGCTACACCTTC.

This chain links TRBV21-1 with TRBJ1-5; the D call in the table, TRBD1, was not verified against the DNA. TRBV21-1 is flagged as a pseudogene. This CDR3 has 13 residues. The CDR3 loop reads CASKTGFNQPQHF. The DNA for the CDR3 is TGTGCCTCAAAAACAGGGTTCAATCAGCCCCAGCATTTT.

This clonotype is a singleton in its sample. The chain uses TRBV29-1 and TRBJ1-2, with TRBD1 as a possible D gene (5 bases). Germline lookup yields CDR1 SQVTM and CDR2 ANQGSEA. CDR3 length: 13 residues. V was shortened by 6 bases and J by 0 bases, with 11 bases between the two germline ends. The CDR3 loop reads CSVWRGPNYGYTF. The CDR3 region has the DNA TGCAGCGTATGGAGGGGCCCTAACTATGGCTACACCTTC. The variable domain in full, with the rest retrieved from reference TRBV29-1 and TRBJ1-2, is SAVISQKPSRDICQRGTSLTIQCQVDSQVTMMFWYRQQPGQSLTLIATANQGSEATYESGFVIDKFPISRPNLTFSTLTVSNMSPEDSSIYLCSVWRGPNYGYTFGSGTRLTVV.

This chain links TRBV29-1 with TRBJ1-3; TRBD1 aligns across 7 bases. The CDR3 spans 14 residues. CDR1 is SQVTM, CDR2 ANQGSEA, per germline. The J segment lost 6 bases and the V segment lost 7 bases, leaving 12 bases of the junction unmatched. The DNA for the CDR3 is TGCAGCGCTGGAATGACAGGGAGCGAAAACACCATATATTTT. It codes for CSAGMTGSENTIYF.

J is TRBJ1-5 and V is TRBV12-3 or TRBV12-4; D gene ambiguous. This CDR3 is built from 12 residues. V lost 3 bases and J 7 bases, leaving 7 bases between the germline ends. This CDR3 is CASSFSTQPQHF. The CDR3 DNA reads as TGTGCCAGCAGTTTTTCGACGCAGCCCCAGCATTTT.

V and J are TRBV25-1 and TRBJ2-4, with 7 bases matching TRBD1. CDR3 size: 15 residues. Germline V gene sequence: CDR1 MGHDK, CDR2 SYGVNS. V was clipped by 1 base and J by 2 bases; unmatched bases: 2. The CDR3, as DNA: TGTGCCAGCAGTGAATCTAGGGGGCCCAAAAACATTCAGTACTTC. Its translation is CASSESRGPKNIQYF.

V gene TRBV2 combines with J gene TRBJ2-7; possibly TRBD2 for D (5 bases). Germline values: CDR1 SNHLY, CDR2 FYNNEI. V lost 8 bases and J 6 bases, leaving 11 bases between the germline ends. The CDR3 is 11 amino acids. CDR3 in DNA: TGTGCCAGCGGCCCCGGAGGCGAGCAGTACTTC. Protein product: CASGPGGEQYF. Together with reference TRBV2 and TRBJ2-7, the CDR3 gives the full variable domain: EPEVTQTPSHQVTQMGQEVILRCVPISNHLYFYWYRQILGQKVEFLVSFYNNEISEKSEIFDDQFSVERPDGSNFTLKIRSTKLEDSAMYFCASGPGGEQYFGPGTRLTVT.

The V call is TRBV4-1, the J call TRBJ1-6; D gene ambiguous. The CDR3 consists of 16 residues. V lost 0 bases and J lost 7, with 13 bases in between. CDR1 is MGHRA and CDR2 is YSYEKL in the germline V gene. The CDR3: CASSQEPHQPNSPLHF. The CDR3 nucleotides read TGCGCCAGCAGCCAAGAGCCCCATCAGCCCAATTCACCCCTCCACTTT.

CDR3 protein: CASSLAGSLHF. The DNA for the CDR3 is TGTGCCAGCAGCTTAGCGGGGTCTCTCCACTTT. The chain recombines TRBV7-2 with TRBJ1-6, with D uncertain. The CDR3 is 11 residues long. Germline V lookup: CDR1 SGHTA, CDR2 FQGNSA. Trimming pared 0 bases from V and 16 bases from J, leaving 7 bases between.

The chain joins TRBV23-1 to TRBJ2-2; possible D gene TRBD2, 6 bases. TRBV23-1 is an ORF; its function is uncertain. Trimming pared 3 bases from V and 4 bases from J, leaving 18 bases between. This CDR3 contains 17 residues. This CDR3 is CASSHAQGRLGTGELFF. The CDR3 DNA sequence: TGCGCCAGCAGTCATGCTCAGGGAAGACTAGGCACCGGGGAGCTGTTTTTT.

The rearrangement links TRBV4-1 to TRBJ2-7; D unclear. This CDR3 has 14 residues. V was shortened by 3 bases and J by 6 bases, with 15 bases between the two germline ends. Germline V lookup: CDR1 MGHRA, CDR2 YSYEKL. The chain's CDR3 is CASSHRIREREQYF. The CDR3 nucleotides are TGCGCCAGCAGCCACCGAATACGAGAACGCGAGCAGTACTTC.

The rearrangement joins TRBV23-1 to TRBJ2-6; D gene ambiguous. TRBV23-1 is recorded as an ORF, its role being uncertain. The CDR3 extends over 16 amino acids. Trimming left V 3 bases short and J 0 bases short, with 9 bases between. CDR3 DNA: TGCGCCAGCAGTCACCCACAGAACTCTGGGGCCAACGTCCTGACTTTC. Protein: CASSHPQNSGANVLTF.

A single count supports this clonotype. CDR3 sequence reads: CASSQGFGELAGVTDTQYF. The CDR3 DNA reads as TGCGCCAGCAGCCAAGGATTTGGTGAACTAGCGGGGGTCACAGATACGCAGTATTTT. V and J are TRBV4-1 and TRBJ2-3; 11 nucleotides agree with TRBD2. The CDR3 totals 19 residues. V lost 1 base to trimming and J lost 2 bases; unmatched junction nucleotides: 11. The V gene's germline CDR1 is MGHRA and CDR2 YSYEKL.

The gene calls are TRBV29-1 and TRBJ2-3; the match to TRBD1 covers 7 bases. The CDR3 length is 13 residues. Germline V lookup: CDR1 SQVTM, CDR2 ANQGSEA. J lost 2 bases, V lost 6 bases, and 5 bases had no gene match. The CDR3, as DNA: TGCAGCGTAAGGGGACAGAACACAGATACGCAGTATTTT. Translating gives CSVRGQNTDTQYF.

The rearrangement uses TRBV18 and TRBJ2-2; TRBD1 agrees at 7 bases. J was trimmed by 7 bases and V by 0 bases; bases with no gene match: 5. Germline-derived CDR1 and CDR2 are KGHSH and LQKENI. This CDR3 contains 15 residues. DNA of the CDR3: TGTGCCAGCTCACCACCCGACAGGGACGGCGGGGAGCTGTTTTTT. It encodes CASSPPDRDGGELFF.

The rearrangement links TRBV28 to TRBJ2-3, with D perhaps matching TRBD1 or TRBD2 (5 bases each). Germline CDR1 reads MDHEN; CDR2 reads SYDVKM. This CDR3 has 15 residues. Trimming shortened V by 5 bases and J by 1 base, and 13 bases separated the two germline ends. DNA for the CDR3: TGTGCCAGCAGTGCCGGGGCTCCCCGCACAGATACGCAGTATTTT. Its protein is CASSAGAPRTDTQYF. Variable domain in full (rest from reference TRBV28 and TRBJ2-3): DVKVTQSSRYLVKRTGEKVFLECVQDMDHENMFWYRQDPGLGLRLIYFSYDVKMKEKGDIPEGYSVSREKKERFSLILESASTNQTSMYLCASSAGAPRTDTQYFGPGTRLTVL.

This clonotype came up once. This sequence joins TRBV29-1 and TRBJ1-3, with 7 positions matching TRBD1. This CDR3 has 13 amino acids. CDR1 and CDR2 from the germline V gene are SQVTM and ANQGSEA. V dropped 6 bases and J dropped 0; count of bases not matched to a gene: 2. CDR3 protein: CSVQGNSGNTIYF. CDR3 in DNA: TGCAGCGTACAGGGGAACTCTGGAAACACCATATATTTT. The variable domain in full, with the rest retrieved from reference TRBV29-1 and TRBJ1-3, is SAVISQKPSRDICQRGTSLTIQCQVDSQVTMMFWYRQQPGQSLTLIATANQGSEATYESGFVIDKFPISRPNLTFSTLTVSNMSPEDSSIYLCSVQGNSGNTIYFGEGSWLTVV.

The rearrangement uses TRBV7-8 and TRBJ2-3; D may correspond to TRBD1 or TRBD2 (7 bases each). The CDR3 runs to 15 residues. Germline-derived CDR1 and CDR2 are SGHVS and FQNEAQ. The germline V and J ends were trimmed by 7 bases and 2 bases, with 16 bases remaining between them. The CDR3 loop reads CASTTQGGITDTQYF. The CDR3, as DNA: TGTGCCAGCACCACCCAGGGGGGGATCACAGATACGCAGTATTTT.

The chain combines TRBV15 with TRBJ1-3, with unresolved D. This CDR3 has 14 residues. Trimming took 3 bases from V and 0 from J, leaving 6 bases between them. Germline CDR1 and CDR2: LNHNV and YYDKDF (reference sequence). CDR3 DNA: TGTGCCACCAGCAGCCGGGCCTCTGGAAACACCATATATTTT. Translated: CATSSRASGNTIYF. Full variable domain (outside the CDR3, taken from reference TRBV15 and TRBJ1-3): DAMVIQNPRYQVTQFGKPVTLSCSQTLNHNVMYWYQQKSSQAPKLLFHYYDKDFNNEADTPDNFQSRRPNTSFCFLDIRSPGLGDTAMYLCATSSRASGNTIYFGEGSWLTVV.

This chain uses TRBV6-4 with TRBJ2-1; 7 bases map to TRBD2. CDR1 and CDR2 (germline): MRHNA, SNTAGT. The CDR3 runs 14 residues. Trimming at V came to 3 bases and at J to 5 bases, leaving 4 bases not matched to a gene. CDR3 loop: CASSEASGNNEQFF. The CDR3 nucleotides are TGTGCCAGCAGTGAGGCTAGCGGAAACAATGAGCAGTTCTTC.

The chain recombines TRBV18 with TRBJ2-1, with unresolved D. The CDR3 runs 13 residues. Trimming removed 5 bases at V and 6 bases at J, with 11 bases between. CDR1 KGHSH and CDR2 LQKENI come from the germline V gene. The CDR3 protein is CASSSTHGNEQFF. In DNA, the CDR3 is TGTGCCAGCTCATCGACCCACGGCAATGAGCAGTTCTTC.

J is TRBJ1-5 and V is TRBV15; 8 bases are a match to TRBD1. Germline loops: CDR1 LNHNV, CDR2 YYDKDF (reference sequence). The CDR3 sequence is 16 residues long. The J segment lost 4 bases and the V segment lost 1 base, leaving 6 bases of the junction unmatched. The CDR3 here is CATSRGGQGANQPQHF. DNA for the CDR3: TGTGCCACCAGCAGAGGGGGGCAGGGGGCTAATCAGCCCCAGCATTTT.

The chain is built from TRBV29-1 and TRBJ2-2; TRBD2 matches at 8 bases. The V segment lost 3 bases and the J segment 0 bases; nucleotides outside the gene matches: 9. The CDR3 spans 17 residues. CDR1 is SQVTM, CDR2 ANQGSEA, per germline. CDR3 coding DNA: TGCAGCGTTGATGCGGGGGGTCCAGGGGCGAACACCGGGGAGCTGTTTTTT. Its protein product is CSVDAGGPGANTGELFF.